The clone carrying this T cell receptor (beta chain) was observed at least ten times. The data were taken from a study of T-cell reconstitution after alpha-beta-depleted transplantation in children. The V and J ends lost 6 bases and 6 bases respectively, with 8 bases between them. There are 11 residues in the CDR3. CDR1 is DFQATT, CDR2 SNEGSKA, per germline (reference sequence). TCRbeta library construction was performed incorporating unique molecular identifiers. TCRdb independently ran MiXCR on the PCR reads; one entry per CDR3 protein. The table has roughly 180,000 distinct CDR3 sequences, roughly 15% seen once.

The rearrangement joins TRBV20-1 to TRBJ1-4, with D tentatively TRBD1 (5 bases). The TCR originated in a human donor who donated a stem cell graft to a child with acute lymphoblastic leukemia. The sequencing here drew on PBMCs from the stem cell graft donor, taken from the stem cell graft. The CDR3, as DNA: TGCAGTGCGCAACAGGATGAAAAACTGTTTTTT. Translation gives CSAQQDEKLFF.